The present T cell receptor (beta chain) was sequenced within a study of T cell responses to AZD1222 COVID-19 vaccine (dated by TCRdb to the early 2020s). Study-level background: AZD1222 recipients whose second dose came at about 4 weeks and those whose second dose came at about 12 weeks were combined into one group, since spike-specific TCR depth and breadth did not differ between the two schedules. A total of just over 230 trial participants underwent TCR sequencing, of whom roughly 210 had received two doses of AZD1222 and some 25 had received two doses of the MenACWY control vaccine. Trial participants were enrolled by age into 18-55, 56-69 and 70-plus year subgroups, with around 140, 26 and 57 TCR-sequenced participants respectively.

Turning to this clone: Its antigen is still unknown. No base-level quality is on record; no much larger clone is a single base apart.

The meaning of the sample's time point label: baseline before first vaccination. The vaccinee samples were drawn from two UK trials, COV001 and COV002, one of which was a single-blind randomized controlled phase 2/3 trial testing AZD1222 (ChAdOx1 nCoV-19) in healthy adults. Trial participant PBMC samples were collected at day 0 and day 28 after the second dose for TCRbeta chain sequencing. The CDR3 regions of human TCRbeta chains were analyzed by immunosequencing. In the original analysis: Repertoire TCRs were matched against a reference library of SARS-CoV-2-specific TCRs generated with the MIRA antigen-specificity platform. Breadth was defined as the fraction of unique TCRs that were SARS-CoV-2-associated, and depth was defined as the fraction of total T cells that were SARS-CoV-2-associated. Using the MIRA data, each spike-specific TCR was mapped to the spike region that the TCR reacts to and placed in a CD4 or CD8 class. Log10-transformed breadth and depth values were compared by one-way ANOVA with Sidak's multiple comparisons tests. The table comes from immuneACCESS by way of TCRdb, which keeps in-frame sequences with V and J called. Part of the clones is missing from these tables; in studies checked, under half for an unresolved V gene and the rest for unknown reasons. The D gene and trimming were derived from the DNA, and the V and J assignments and clone size from that table. Across this sample there are tens of thousands of clones, with about 72% seen only once. The ten largest clones take up roughly 21% of the sample.

Counted from cysteine to phenylalanine, this CDR3 has 14 amino acids. The kept DNA is CDR3 alone, 42 bases in frame from the first base. CDR1 and CDR2, looked up from the germline V gene, are MNHNS and SASEGT. Trimming removed 3 bases from V and 4 bases from J, leaving 7 bases between the germline ends. General study outcomes and caveats: Most participants were white British and females outnumbered males, and the authors suggested that clonal diversity may have been underestimated. No day 14 peak-response samples were available, so repertoires were characterized only after the peak T cell response. CD4 TCRs associated with the vaccine covered the entire spike protein, and the dominant responses were in regions 160-218 and 743-854. Nearly half of unique spike-specific TCRs reportedly recognized epitopes outside regions mutated in the B.1.351 and B.1.1.7 variants. Conclusions about previously exposed vaccinees were limited because only a handful of AZD1222 recipients were SARS-CoV-2 seropositive at baseline. The 56-69-year group was small, and its depth increase did not reach significance, likely because of low power. After two AZD1222 doses, spike-specific TCR breadth and depth were significantly higher than at day 0 and than in MenACWY recipients.

This specimen consisted of peripheral blood, obtained on day 0 of AZD1222 vaccination. The chain is assembled from TRBV6-1 and TRBJ1-6; no D gene can be assigned with confidence. The receptor's source is an adult in good health. This receptor carries the CDR3 CASSDPGYNSPLHF. The nucleotides are TGTGCCAGCAGTGACCCGGGTTATAATTCACCCCTCCACTTT.